A selection of T cell receptor beta chains follows, all from one sample in a study of identical twins. TCRdb fed the 5' RACE reads into MiXCR, producing one record per CDR3 protein. The sample has under 900,000 distinct CDR3 sequences; 9% to 15% are singletons. The sample was also linked to a second study, of yellow fever vaccine responses in identical twins.

The sample consisted of PBMCs. These receptors were collected from a woman under 30 in good health. CDR3s include the opening cysteine and the closing phenylalanine or tryptophan. A D gene is named only where the DNA matches it firmly. The size entry is marked missing in some rows and otherwise reads once, few, many or a size class.

V gene	D gene	clone size	J gene	CDR3 DNA	CDR3 protein
TRBV13	.	.	TRBJ2-6	TGTGCCAGCAGCTTAGCACAGCCTGGGGCCAACGTCCTGACTTTC	CASSLAQPGANVLTF
TRBV20-1	.	few	TRBJ1-4	TGCAGTGCCAGACCAAATGAAAAACTGTTTTTT	CSARPNEKLFF
TRBV28	.	few	TRBJ2-5	TGTGCCAGCAGTTTATGGAGGCCTGGCGGAACCCACAATACCGGGACCCAGTACTTC	CASSLWRPGGTHNTGTQYF
TRBV28	.	few	TRBJ2-7	TGTGCCAGCAGTTTAGATAGCCTTCGGGACGAGCAGTACTTC	CASSLDSLRDEQYF
TRBV18	.	few	TRBJ2-1	TGTGCCAGCTCACCTAAAAACCCCGGGACCAACTACAATGAGCAGTTCTTC	CASSPKNPGTNYNEQFF
TRBV20-1	.	.	TRBJ2-3	TGCAGTGTCGCCCGGGACCCCCGCACAGATACGCAGTATTTT	CSVARDPRTDTQYF
TRBV3-1	.	.	TRBJ1-2	TGTGCCAGCAGCCGGGGCAGGGAATTCTATGGCTACACCTTC	CASSRGREFYGYTF
TRBV11-2	.	few	TRBJ2-3	TGTGCCAGCAGCCCGATAGGAGCTGTCGCAGATACGCAGTATTTT	CASSPIGAVADTQYF
TRBV4-1	TRBD1	.	TRBJ2-6	TGCGCCAGCAGCCAAGATTCCAGGGGGCGAGCCAGATTTAACTCTGGGGCCAACGTCCTGACTTTC	CASSQDSRGRARFNSGANVLTF
TRBV6-1	.	few	TRBJ1-1	TGTGCCAGCACCCAAGGGGGGATTAATATGAACACTGAAGCTTTCTTT	CASTQGGINMNTEAFF
TRBV7-6	.	few	TRBJ1-4	TGTGCCAGCAGCGCCACAGGGTGGAGTGAAAAACTGTTTTTT	CASSATGWSEKLFF
TRBV18	TRBD1	few	TRBJ2-7	TGTGCCAGCTCGCCAGAGGACAGGTCCTACGAGCAGTACTTC	CASSPEDRSYEQYF
TRBV24-1	TRBD2	few	TRBJ2-5	TGTGCCACCAGTGCGGGGGGAGACGTACAAGAGACCCAGTACTTC	CATSAGGDVQETQYF
TRBV7-7	.	.	TRBJ2-3	TGTGCCAGCAGCATAGACGGGACAGATACGCAGTATTTT	CASSIDGTDTQYF
TRBV12-3/TRBV12-4	TRBD1	few	TRBJ2-3	TGTGCCAGCAGTTTACGGGACAGGGGATCCGCAGATACGCAGTATTTT	CASSLRDRGSADTQYF
TRBV6-5	.	.	TRBJ1-1	TGTGCCAGCAGTTACTCCTACAGGGCTGACACTGAAGCTTTCTTT	CASSYSYRADTEAFF
TRBV6-1	.	.	TRBJ2-3	TGTGCCAGCAGAGCCCCGGTGGTGGCCGGCACAGATACGCAGTATTTT	CASRAPVVAGTDTQYF
TRBV7-9	TRBD2	few	TRBJ2-1	TGTGCCAGCAGCTATAGCGGGGGGGAGGGTGTTGGTGAGCAGTTCTTC	CASSYSGGEGVGEQFF
TRBV2	.	.	TRBJ1-5	TGTGCCAGCAACCCCACCGGGGGGACGGGTCAGCCCCAGCATTTT	CASNPTGGTGQPQHF
TRBV28	.	few	TRBJ1-2	TGTGCCAGCAGTCCGGGACTTGGTGGCTACACCTTC	CASSPGLGGYTF
TRBV12-3/TRBV12-4	TRBD2	few	TRBJ2-7	TGTACCAGCAGTTTGATTGGGATTTGGGAGGGCCTCGACTACGAGCAGTACTTC	CTSSLIGIWEGLDYEQYF
TRBV5-1	.	few	TRBJ2-1	TGCGCCAGCAGCTTATACTCCTTGACGTACAATGAGCAGTTCTTC	CASSLYSLTYNEQFF
TRBV2	.	.	TRBJ2-3	TGTGCCAGCAGTGAAGAGGGGCCCACAGATACGCAGTATTTT	CASSEEGPTDTQYF
TRBV4-1	.	.	TRBJ2-5	TGCGCCAGCAGCCAAGACTTGATTCAAGAGACCCAGTACTTC	CASSQDLIQETQYF
TRBV5-1	.	few	TRBJ2-7	TGCGCCAGCAGCTTGGTAACGACTCCCACCGAGCAGTACTTC	CASSLVTTPTEQYF
TRBV20-1	.	few	TRBJ2-3	TGCAGTGCTCCCCGGGACCTTAGCACAGATACGCAGTATTTT	CSAPRDLSTDTQYF
TRBV10-1	.	many	TRBJ1-1	TGCGCCAGCAGTGATACGGGCCCCCTGATCGACACTGAAGCTTTCTTT	CASSDTGPLIDTEAFF
TRBV11-1	.	many	TRBJ1-5	TGTGCCAGCAGCTTCTCGTGGGGCCTCGGGGCAGGCAATCAGCCCCAGCATTTT	CASSFSWGLGAGNQPQHF
TRBV2	TRBD2	few	TRBJ2-3	TGTGCCAGCAGTAAAGAACTAGCGTCGGATACGCAGTATTTT	CASSKELASDTQYF
TRBV9	TRBD2	.	TRBJ2-1	TGTGCCAGCAGCGTAGGGACTAGCGGGGGTTATGAGCAGTTCTTC	CASSVGTSGGYEQFF
TRBV9	.	few	TRBJ2-2	TGTGCCAGCAGCGTAGTGGGGGGGCAATTCGGCGGGGAGCTGTTTTTT	CASSVVGGQFGGELFF
TRBV12-3/TRBV12-4	.	few	TRBJ2-7	TGTGCCAGCAGTTTGCTTTGGGGGATTGTCTACGAGCAGTACTTC	CASSLLWGIVYEQYF
TRBV2	.	many	TRBJ2-1	TGTGCCAGCAGCGAGAAGCTTTTCTCCTACAATGAGCAGTTCTTC	CASSEKLFSYNEQFF
TRBV20-1	TRBD1	.	TRBJ2-4	TGCAGTGCTAGCGCACCACAGGGGAAAGCCAAAAACATTCAGTACTTC	CSASAPQGKAKNIQYF
TRBV18	TRBD2	few	TRBJ2-1	TGTGCCAGCTCACCAGGGATCGTCCTAGCGGGTAACCCGGAGAATGAGCAGTTCTTC	CASSPGIVLAGNPENEQFF
TRBV29-1	.	.	TRBJ2-5	TGCAGCGTTGTTGATCTTCCTCCAGAGACCCAGTACTTC	CSVVDLPPETQYF
TRBV5-1	TRBD1	few	TRBJ2-2	TGCGCCAGCAGCTACTCCGGACAGGGACCCGGGGAGCTGTTTTTT	CASSYSGQGPGELFF
TRBV20-1	.	many	TRBJ2-2	TGCAGTGCTAGAGTATTGGGGCCAATCACCGGGGAGCTGTTTTTT	CSARVLGPITGELFF
TRBV20-1	.	few	TRBJ2-5	TGCAGTGCTAGGAGGGGTAGCGGCTCACAAGAGACCCAGTACTTC	CSARRGSGSQETQYF
TRBV5-1	TRBD2	few	TRBJ2-5	TGCGCCAGCAGCACCCAGACTAGCGCGTTAAAAGAGACCCAGTACTTC	CASSTQTSALKETQYF
TRBV9	TRBD2	few	TRBJ2-3	TGTGCCAGCAGCGTGGCCCTCGAGCGGGAGTACACAGATACGCAGTATTTT	CASSVALEREYTDTQYF
TRBV28	TRBD1	.	TRBJ1-1	TGTGCCAGCAGTTCCCAGGGGGCGAGGGGCACTGAAGCTTTCTTT	CASSSQGARGTEAFF
TRBV5-1	TRBD1	.	TRBJ1-4	TGCGCCAGCAGCTCCGGGACAGGGGAGTGGAAGGAAAAACTGTTTTTT	CASSSGTGEWKEKLFF
TRBV29-1	.	.	TRBJ2-1	TGCAGCGTGCCCAGCAGGCCCGGTGAGCAGTTCTTC	CSVPSRPGEQFF
TRBV7-3	.	.	TRBJ2-2	TGTGCCAGCAGCTTATCGTACGCCGGGGAGCTGTTTTTT	CASSLSYAGELFF
TRBV5-1	TRBD2	few	TRBJ2-1	TGCGCCAGCAGCTTTCAGCGGGGGGCCCACAATGAGCAGTTCTTC	CASSFQRGAHNEQFF
TRBV3-1	.	.	TRBJ1-1	TGTGCCAGCAGCCATCCGGGCGGGAACACTGAAGCTTTCTTT	CASSHPGGNTEAFF
TRBV7-9	.	few	TRBJ2-3	TGTGCCAGCAGCTCGAAAGGCACAGATACGCAGTATTTT	CASSSKGTDTQYF
TRBV19	.	few	TRBJ2-7	TGTGCCAGTAGTAGTTCGGCAGCCACCAACCACGAGCAGTACTTC	CASSSSAATNHEQYF
TRBV28	.	.	TRBJ2-4	TGTGCCAGCAAACCCGGCCCAGAATGGGACATTCAGTACTTC	CASKPGPEWDIQYF
TRBV29-1	TRBD1	many	TRBJ2-1	TGCAGCGTTGAGGAACCGGACAGGGGGCTTATCAATGAGCAGTTCTTC	CSVEEPDRGLINEQFF
TRBV5-1	.	many	TRBJ1-1	TGCGCCAGCAGCTTGGCCGGGACAACGAACACTGAAGCTTTCTTT	CASSLAGTTNTEAFF
TRBV27	TRBD1	.	TRBJ1-1	TGTGCCAGCAGTGCATACAGGGGACCGAACACTGAAGCTTTCTTT	CASSAYRGPNTEAFF
TRBV14	TRBD1	few	TRBJ2-2	TGTGCCAGCAGCCGACAGGGGGCGTTCACCGGGGAGCTGTTTTTT	CASSRQGAFTGELFF
TRBV28	TRBD1	few	TRBJ1-2	TGTGCCAGCAGATCCGGACAGGCCTATGGCTACACCTTC	CASRSGQAYGYTF
TRBV21-1	.	.	TRBJ1-1	TGTGCCAGCAGCAAAGCGCCGGGAACTGAAGCTTTCTTT	CASSKAPGTEAFF
TRBV6-1	TRBD1	many	TRBJ1-2	TGTGCCAGCAGGAGACAGGGGAACTATGGCTACACCTTC	CASRRQGNYGYTF
TRBV12-2	.	.	TRBJ1-1	TGTGCAAGTCGATCTGTAGCAACAGCTTTCTTT	CASRSVATAFF
TRBV12-3/TRBV12-4	.	.	TRBJ1-4	TGTGCCAGCAGAGAGGGATTAACTAATGAAAAACTGTTTTTT	CASREGLTNEKLFF